This TCR beta chain was captured by sequencing in a study of monozygotic twins with inflammatory bowel disease. General observations from the study: Especially where disease activity was present, IBD patients had fewer clonotypes in common with others than healthy twins did. Evidence failed to back one strong IBD-linked signal or clonotype. Since immunosuppressive treatments differed, patient repertoires may have gained added variability.

On this clonotype itself: Its antigen is unknown.

Nested PCRs (about 17 and 10 cycles, two total) were applied to TCRalpha and TCRbeta cDNA. Following a re-call of the 5' RACE reads, TCRdb has one entry per CDR3 protein and lacks DNA. The sample totals approximately 140,000 distinct CDR3 sequences. From germline, CDR1 is SGHRS and CDR2 YFSETQ. This CDR3 comprises 19 residues. The chain is built from TRBV5-1 and TRBJ2-2; the TCRdb call, TRBD2, lacks DNA for checking. The sequencing sample was made of blood. This TCR came from a human donor with ulcerative colitis or Crohn's disease, or a healthy co-twin of an affected twin (not recorded which). CDR3 sequence reads: CASSLVGLAGGPNTGELFF. Full variable domain (remainder filled in from reference TRBV5-1 and TRBJ2-2): KAGVTQTPRYLIKTRGQQVTLSCSPISGHRSVSWYQQTPGQGLQFLFEYFSETQRNKGNFPGRFSGRQFSNSRSEMNVSTLELGDSALYLCASSLVGLAGGPNTGELFFGEGSRLTVL.